The 12 T cell receptor beta chains listed next were all sequenced from one sample in a study of CD8 T cells in ankylosing spondylitis. TCRdb analysed the 5' RACE reads with MiXCR anew, one entry per CDR3 protein. The sample lists 250,000 to 400,000 distinct CDR3 sequences; 11% were seen once. The specimen sequenced was blood, either unsorted or a sorted T cell fraction (not recorded which). The receptor source for this set is a female donor with ankylosing spondylitis or in good health (not recorded which).

The chain links TRBV7-2 to TRBJ2-1; the match to TRBD2 covers 13 bases. V shed 0 bases and J 6 bases; nucleotides not matched to a gene: 8. CDR1 and CDR2 (germline): SGHTA, FQGNSA. The CDR3 loop spans 18 amino acids. CDR3 in amino acids: CASSLAQSTSGRANEQFF. The CDR3 DNA sequence: TGTGCCAGCAGCTTAGCTCAATCTACTAGCGGGAGGGCCAATGAGCAGTTCTTC.

As regards this clonotype: This could be a read error, since a much larger clone is one nucleotide away. The chain couples TRBV29-1 to TRBJ1-2; D ambiguous. V was trimmed by 4 bases and J by 8 bases, leaving 17 bases between them. Germline-derived CDR1 and CDR2 are SQVTM and ANQGSEA. The CDR3 consists of 13 residues. The CDR3 region is CSVAVYPGRGYTF. In DNA form, the CDR3 reads TGCAGCGTTGCAGTCTATCCGGGCAGAGGCTACACCTTC. Complete variable domain (other parts from reference TRBV29-1 and TRBJ1-2): SAVISQKPSRDICQRGTSLTIQCQVDSQVTMMFWYRQQPGQSLTLIATANQGSEATYESGFVIDKFPISRPNLTFSTLTVSNMSPEDSSIYLCSVAVYPGRGYTFGSGTRLTVV.

On this clonotype itself: This may come from a read error, since a much larger clone is one base off. This chain links TRBV10-3 with TRBJ2-1; D possibly corresponds to TRBD1 (6 bases). Germline CDR1 reads ENHRY; CDR2 reads SYGVKD. V dropped 3 bases and J dropped 8 bases, with 14 bases sitting between them. This CDR3 contains 14 residues. CDR3: CAISDKGHGYEQFF. In nucleotides, the CDR3 is TGTGCCATCAGTGATAAGGGACATGGGTATGAGCAGTTCTTC.

This clonotype was seen a few times. The chain employs TRBV12-3 or TRBV12-4 and TRBJ2-5; 8 bases are a match to TRBD2. Trimming at V came to 4 bases and at J to 4 bases, leaving 5 bases not matched to a gene. This CDR3 comprises 14 residues. In DNA, the CDR3 is TGTGCCAGCAGTTGGGGACTAGTAGGAGAGACCCAGTACTTC. This sequence encodes CASSWGLVGETQYF.

The V gene is TRBV28, the J gene TRBJ2-2; possible D gene TRBD2, 6 bases. V lost 8 bases and J lost 6, with 13 bases in between. CDR3 length: 13 amino acids. Germline V CDR1 and CDR2: MDHEN, SYDVKM. The CDR3 bases are TGTGCCAGCGGCGGGGTGAATCCCGGGGAGCTGTTTTTT. Protein: CASGGVNPGELFF.

The gene calls are TRBV11-2 and TRBJ2-7, with 10 bases fitting TRBD2. Germline V gene data show CDR1 as SGHAT and CDR2 as FQNNGV. With 3 bases clipped from V and 0 bases from J, the junction kept 8 bases outside the gene matches. This CDR3 spans 17 amino acids. CDR3 sequence reads: CASSFTILAGPSYEQYF. CDR3 DNA: TGTGCCAGCAGCTTTACCATACTAGCGGGACCCTCCTACGAGCAGTACTTC.

This clonotype showed up many times. This chain uses TRBV27 with TRBJ2-3; 9 bases line up with TRBD2. The J segment lost 2 bases and the V segment lost 3 bases, leaving 3 bases of the junction unmatched. This CDR3 has 15 amino acids. Germline V gives CDR1 MNHEY, CDR2 SMNVEV (reference sequence). The CDR3 sequence: CASSFSGSVTDTQYF. The CDR3 nucleotides read TGTGCCAGCAGTTTTAGCGGGAGTGTCACAGATACGCAGTATTTT.

Of note for this clonotype: This may come from a read error, since a much larger clone is one base off. This chain joins TRBV12-3 or TRBV12-4 and TRBJ1-1, with a possible D match to TRBD1 (5 bases). This CDR3 is 14 amino acids long. The CDR3 nucleotides are TGTACCAGCAGTTTCGACAGCATGAACACTGAAGCTTTCTTT. Its protein is CTSSFDSMNTEAFF.

The sample holds many counts of this clonotype. The chain carries TRBV6-2 or TRBV6-3 and TRBJ2-2; D ambiguous. CDR1 and CDR2 from the germline V gene are MNHEY and SVGEGT. The V and J ends lost 2 bases and 7 bases respectively, with 11 bases between them. The CDR3 covers 14 residues. CDR3 sequence reads: CASSYELGNGELFF. DNA for the CDR3: TGTGCCAGCAGTTACGAACTGGGGAACGGGGAGCTGTTTTTT.

As regards this clonotype: Possible read error: a much larger clone is one base away. For the CDR3, the DNA is TGTGCCAGAAGTAAGACAGGAGCCTACGAGCAGTACTTC. This gives the protein CARSKTGAYEQYF. V and J are TRBV12-3 or TRBV12-4 and TRBJ2-7, with a possible D match to TRBD1 (6 bases). V lost 9 bases, J lost 2 bases, and 14 bases lay in between. This CDR3 has 13 residues.

This clonotype was seen only a few times. This sequence joins TRBV5-1 and TRBJ2-2, with D maybe TRBD2 (6 bases). The germline V gene encodes CDR1 SGHRS and CDR2 YFSETQ. Trimming shortened V by 3 bases and J by 5 bases, and 14 bases separated the two germline ends. The CDR3 has 15 amino acids. The CDR3 region is CASSSTPGGTGELFF. The CDR3, as DNA: TGCGCCAGCAGCTCTACACCCGGGGGAACCGGGGAGCTGTTTTTT.

This sequence joins TRBV27 and TRBJ2-3, with D possibly TRBD2 on 5 matching bases. Trimming removed 2 bases at V and 3 bases at J, with 12 bases between. Germline loops: CDR1 MNHEY, CDR2 SMNVEV (reference sequence). This CDR3 region has 15 residues. The CDR3 region has the DNA TGTGCCAGCAGTTTAGCGGCGGGCATGACAGATACGCAGTATTTT. Its translation: CASSLAAGMTDTQYF.